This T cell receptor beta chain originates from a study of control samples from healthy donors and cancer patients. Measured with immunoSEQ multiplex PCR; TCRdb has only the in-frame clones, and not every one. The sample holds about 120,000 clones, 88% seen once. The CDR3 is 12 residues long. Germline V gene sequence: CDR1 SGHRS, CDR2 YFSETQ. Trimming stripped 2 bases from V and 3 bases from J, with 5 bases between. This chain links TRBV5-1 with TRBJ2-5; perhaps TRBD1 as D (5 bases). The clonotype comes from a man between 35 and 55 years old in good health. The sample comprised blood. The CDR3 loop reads CASSLGEETQYF. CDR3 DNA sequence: TGCGCCAGCAGCTTAGGGGAAGAGACCCAGTACTTC.